This T cell receptor (beta chain) was sequenced during a study of early T cells in non-severe SARS-CoV-2 infection. Turning to the study itself: Whole-blood bulk RNA, unsorted, was sequenced, and chains were unpaired. Study results and limitations: In VDJdb matching, anti-spike CD8 responses were favored while private and CD4 specificities went missing.

This clonotype has just one count. Antigen specificity is unknown. The CDR3 sequence is 10 residues long. The germline V and J ends were trimmed by 6 bases and 5 bases, with 7 bases remaining between them. The V gene's germline CDR1 is SQVTM and CDR2 ANQGSEA. Unique molecular identifiers were affixed to single, distinct cDNA molecules. TCRdb ran MiXCR on the 5' RACE reads and lists one entry per CDR3 protein. Of tens of thousands of distinct CDR3 sequences in the sample, over 4.5% were seen once. The V and J genes are TRBV29-1 and TRBJ2-5; D not resolved. The sequencing here drew on whole blood, taken at baseline. The TCR was taken from an adult who was a healthcare worker with PCR-confirmed SARS-CoV-2 infection or an uninfected control (not recorded which). CDR3 nucleotide sequence: TGCAGCGTACGGACGGAGACCCAGTACTTC. Its translation is CSVRTETQYF.